Presented here are 6 T cell receptor beta chains from one specimen sequenced in a study of blood T cell repertoires in COVID-19. Sequenced by immunoSEQ multiplex PCR; TCRdb stores in-frame clones only, minus some. This table has over 200,000 clones, approximately 80% appearing once. The sequenced sample consisted of peripheral blood. Receptors were obtained from a middle-aged man with acute or convalescent COVID-19.

V and J are TRBV18 and TRBJ2-6, with D uncertain. The CDR3 spans 15 residues. The germline V gene has CDR1 KGHSH and CDR2 LQKENI. Trimming removed 1 base from V and 0 bases from J, with 4 bases in between. The CDR3 sequence: CASSPLVSGANVLTF. In nucleotides, the CDR3 is TGTGCCAGCTCACCACTAGTCTCTGGGGCCAACGTCCTGACTTTC.

This clone was detected only a few times. V gene TRBV7-8 combines with J gene TRBJ2-7; 9 nucleotides line up with TRBD1. Looked up from germline, CDR1 is SGHVS and CDR2 is FQNEAQ. The CDR3 is made up of 14 amino acids. Unmatched junction bases numbered 10, after V lost 6 bases and J lost 7 bases. CDR3 in DNA: TGTGCCAGCAGGCCCGGGACAGGGTCCCCTGAGCAGTACTTC. Translation: CASRPGTGSPEQYF.

The rearrangement uses TRBV5-1 and TRBJ2-1; TRBD2 matches at 15 bases. The CDR3 length is 15 residues. V was clipped by 6 bases and J by 5 bases; unmatched bases: 3. Germline V gene lookup returns CDR1 SGHRS and CDR2 YFSETQ. In DNA, the CDR3 is TGCGCCAGCACGGGACTAGCGGGGGGAGACAATGAGCAGTTCTTC. It translates to CASTGLAGGDNEQFF. Supplemented by reference TRBV5-1 and TRBJ2-1, the full variable domain reads KAGVTQTPRYLIKTRGQQVTLSCSPISGHRSVSWYQQTPGQGLQFLFEYFSETQRNKGNFPGRFSGRQFSNSRSEMNVSTLELGDSALYLCASTGLAGGDNEQFFGPGTRLTVL.

The V call is TRBV27, the J call TRBJ1-1, with 8 bases matching TRBD1. CDR1 and CDR2 (germline): MNHEY, SMNVEV (reference sequence). The CDR3 loop spans 15 amino acids. The V gene end was trimmed by 5 bases and the J gene end by 4 bases; junction bases not matched to a gene: 9. The CDR3 region has the DNA TGTGCCAGCAGTCCGACGACAGGGGTGCGCACTGAAGCTTTCTTT. Protein: CASSPTTGVRTEAFF.

The chain links TRBV4-1 to TRBJ2-5; 8 bases match TRBD2. V was pared by 0 bases and J by 5 bases, with 5 bases of the junction left unmatched. CDR1 and CDR2 from the germline V gene are MGHRA and YSYEKL. This CDR3 is 15 amino acids long. CDR3 amino acids: CASSQERGGGETQYF. The DNA for the CDR3 is TGCGCCAGCAGCCAAGAACGGGGCGGGGGGGAGACCCAGTACTTC.

The rearrangement joins TRBV7-9 to TRBJ2-2; D remains unclear. This CDR3 spans 13 amino acids. Trimming shortened V by 2 bases and J by 6 bases, and 7 bases separated the two germline ends. The germline V gene encodes CDR1 SEHNR and CDR2 FQNEAQ (reference sequence). The CDR3 loop is CASSLLASGELFF. The CDR3 nucleotides are TGTGCCAGCAGCTTATTAGCTTCCGGGGAGCTGTTTTTT.